This entry describes one T cell receptor (beta chain). The antigen is unknown. Generated by immunoSEQ multiplex PCR, the TCRdb table keeps only in-frame clones and is missing some. The table lists approximately 47,000 clones, about 81% of them singletons. This specimen comes from a study of radiotherapy plus CTLA-4 blockade in lung cancer. Whole-study results and caveats: Increased serum interferon-beta after radiation also reportedly predicted response strongly. Subsequent to radiotherapy plus ipilimumab, tumor-derived TCR clones underwent expansion in blood.

Sequenced here: peripheral blood, sampled from a patient treated with radiotherapy plus ipilimumab. The receptor's source is a human donor with non-small cell lung cancer who had stable disease on radiotherapy plus ipilimumab.

CDR3 in DNA: TGTGCCAGCAGCTTAAATCCCCAGGGGTCACCCCTCCACTTT. Protein: CASSLNPQGSPLHF. The chain uses TRBV7-3 and TRBJ1-6; possible D gene TRBD1, 6 bases. Germline V gene data show CDR1 as SGHTA and CDR2 as FQGTGA. V was cut by 1 base and J by 10 bases, with 11 bases left in between. The CDR3 consists of 14 residues. The complete variable domain, with remaining parts taken from reference TRBV7-3 and TRBJ1-6, reads GAGVSQTPSNKVTEKGKYVELRCDPISGHTALYWYRQSLGQGPEFLIYFQGTGAADDSGLPNDRFFAVRPEGSVSTLKIQRTERGDSAVYLCASSLNPQGSPLHFGNGTRLTVT.